In its sample, the clone carrying this T cell receptor (beta chain) was seen a few times. The antigen is not known. The record originates from a study of beta chain features in type 1 diabetes. Study background: Patients looked much like healthy donors when it came to age, gender and cell yields.

Whole-study results and caveats: In every one of the four CD4+ subsets, TCRB CDR3s were moderately but significantly shorter in Type 1 diabetes patients.

CDR3 size: 15 residues. CDR1 is SGHRS, CDR2 YFSETQ, per germline. V lost 3 bases, J lost 0 bases, and 9 bases lay in between. About 120 mL of blood, on average, came from one heparinised draw per donor. Reverse transcribing all isolated RNA meant expressed TCRB transcripts were sequenced. The assay was immunoSEQ multiplex PCR, and TCRdb's table has in-frame clones only and misses some. The sample has a few hundred thousand clones, around 10% seen once; the top ten hold roughly 0.6%. The rearrangement joins TRBV5-1 to TRBJ2-2; D assignment may be TRBD1 or TRBD2 (5 bases each). This clonotype originated in a man aged 25-45 years with type 1 diabetes. Material: central memory CD4+ T cells from blood. CDR3 in DNA: TGCGCCAGCAGCTCCCGGGGCACGAACACCGGGGAGCTGTTTTTT. Encoded protein: CASSSRGTNTGELFF.